Only one count was recorded for the clone carrying this T cell receptor (beta chain). This sample was taken from a study of blood T cell repertoires in COVID-19. Produced via immunoSEQ multiplex PCR; TCRdb's table is partial and in-frame only. The sample records roughly 260,000 clones, more than 85% being singletons. The CDR3 sequence is 15 residues long. Trimming pared 0 bases from V and 8 bases from J, leaving 19 bases between. CDR1 and CDR2 (germline): GTSNPN, SVGIG (reference sequence). The receptor was isolated from a person aged 18-30 years with COVID-19, enrolled during active disease. The source material was peripheral blood. J is TRBJ1-2 and V is TRBV30; D is uncertain. The CDR3 DNA reads TGTGCCTGGAGTGTGGTTGGGCCCACCTCACGGGGCTACACCTTC. Protein: CAWSVVGPTSRGYTF.